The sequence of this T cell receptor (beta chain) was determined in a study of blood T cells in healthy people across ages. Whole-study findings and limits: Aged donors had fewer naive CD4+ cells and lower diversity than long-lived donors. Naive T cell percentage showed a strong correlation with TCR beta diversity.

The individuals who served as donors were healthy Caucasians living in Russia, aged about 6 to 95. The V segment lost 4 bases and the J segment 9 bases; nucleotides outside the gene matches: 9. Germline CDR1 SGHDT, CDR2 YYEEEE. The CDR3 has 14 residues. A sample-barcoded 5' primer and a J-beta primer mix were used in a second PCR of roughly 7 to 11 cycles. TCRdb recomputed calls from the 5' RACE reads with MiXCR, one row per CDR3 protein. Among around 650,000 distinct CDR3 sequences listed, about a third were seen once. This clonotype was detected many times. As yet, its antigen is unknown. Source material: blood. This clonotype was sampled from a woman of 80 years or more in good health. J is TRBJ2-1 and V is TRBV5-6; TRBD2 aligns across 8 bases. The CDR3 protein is CASSPGGAGSEQFF. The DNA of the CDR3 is TGTGCCAGCAGCCCCGGGGGGGCCGGGTCTGAGCAGTTCTTC. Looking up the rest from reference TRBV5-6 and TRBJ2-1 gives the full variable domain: DAGVTQSPTHLIKTRGQQVTLRCSPKSGHDTVSWYQQALGQGPQFIFQYYEEEERQRGNFPDRFSGHQFPNYSSELNVNALLLGDSALYLCASSPGGAGSEQFFGPGTRLTVL.